Each of the 6 T cell receptor beta chains below was sequenced from the same sample in a study of blood T cells in healthy people across ages. With a J-beta primer mix and a sample-barcoded 5' primer, a second PCR ran roughly 7 to 11 cycles. TCRdb re-derived calls from the 5' RACE reads in MiXCR, one entry per CDR3 protein. The table includes over 1,300,000 distinct CDR3 sequences, approximately 59% detected once. Sequenced input: blood. The receptors derive from a man between 18 and 35 years old in good health.

The chain uses TRBV24-1 and TRBJ2-4; D unresolved. Trimming left V 4 bases short and J 0 bases short, with 9 bases between. The CDR3 contains 15 residues. Germline V gene sequence: CDR1 KGHDR, CDR2 SFDVKD. The CDR3 sequence is CATSEGPLAKNIQYF. In DNA form, the CDR3 reads TGTGCCACCAGTGAAGGGCCCCTAGCCAAAAACATTCAGTACTTC.

DNA of the CDR3: TGTGCCATACGACAGGAGAGCTCCTACAATGAGCAGTTCTTC. Its translation is CAIRQESSYNEQFF. The rearrangement links TRBV18 to TRBJ2-1; tentative D call: TRBD1 (6 bases). V lost 10 bases, J lost 0 bases, and 13 bases lay in between. CDR3 size: 14 residues. Germline-derived CDR1 and CDR2 are KGHSH and LQKENI.

V gene TRBV6-1 combines with J gene TRBJ1-5; D is unclear. Germline V gene sequence: CDR1 MNHNS, CDR2 SASEGT. CDR3 size: 12 residues. V shed 0 bases and J shed 11 bases, with 8 bases lying between them. CDR3 sequence: CASSEALWAQHF. The CDR3 nucleotides are TGTGCCAGCAGTGAAGCGCTTTGGGCCCAGCATTTT.

The CDR3 protein is CASSLNWDYEQYF. In DNA, the CDR3 is TGCGCCAGCAGCCTCAATTGGGACTACGAGCAGTACTTC. J is TRBJ2-7 and V is TRBV4-1, with D unresolved. CDR3 length equals 13 residues. Germline CDR1 MGHRA, CDR2 YSYEKL. Trimming pared 4 bases from V and 3 bases from J, leaving 10 bases between.

This chain links TRBV15 with TRBJ2-7; 9 nucleotides match TRBD2. Germline V lookup: CDR1 LNHNV, CDR2 YYDKDF (reference sequence). J gave up 0 bases and V 2 bases, and 5 bases lay outside the gene matches. The CDR3 totals 16 residues. The CDR3 here is CATSRFPSGTSYEQYF. The CDR3 DNA reads TGTGCCACCAGCAGATTCCCTAGCGGGACCTCCTACGAGCAGTACTTC.

This sequence joins TRBV29-1 and TRBJ1-1, with D uncertain. From germline, CDR1 is SQVTM and CDR2 ANQGSEA. The germline V and J ends were trimmed by 5 bases and 2 bases, with 15 bases remaining between them. The CDR3 runs 14 residues. The CDR3 loop reads CSVLPGGFNTEAFF. CDR3 DNA sequence: TGCAGCGTTCTTCCGGGCGGATTTAACACTGAAGCTTTCTTT.